This is a list of T cell receptor beta chains from one sample in a study of CD8 T cells in ankylosing spondylitis. MiXCR was run by TCRdb on the 5' RACE reads, yielding one entry per CDR3 protein. The data hold 250,000 or so distinct CDR3 sequences, with 24% observed a single time. The material sequenced was blood, either unsorted or a sorted T cell fraction (not recorded which). These TCRs come from a male donor with ankylosing spondylitis or in good health (not recorded which). The CDR3 runs from the conserved cysteine through the conserved F or W. The D gene is left open where the match is weak. Some rows mark clone size as missing; the rest say once, few, many or name a class of expanded clone.

cdr3_aa cdr3_nt j_call v_call d_call clone_size
CASSAPGQGAYEQYF TGTGCCAGCAGTGCCCCGGGACAGGGGGCCTACGAGCAGTACTTC TRBJ2-7 TRBV27 TRBD1 NA
CASSLGQGKYNEQFF TGTGCCAGCAGTTTAGGACAGGGGAAGTACAATGAGCAGTTCTTC TRBJ2-1 TRBV12-3/TRBV12-4 TRBD1 NA
CASSLLGTTDTQYF TGTGCCAGCAGCTTATTGGGTACCACAGATACGCAGTATTTT TRBJ2-3 TRBV7-2 NA many
CASSLSPTAPGELFF TGCGCCAGCAGCTTGTCCCCGACAGCGCCCGGGGAGCTGTTTTTT TRBJ2-2 TRBV5-1 NA many
CSVEDRWEDSRNTIYF TGCAGCGTTGAAGACCGGTGGGAGGACAGCAGAAACACCATATATTTT TRBJ1-3 TRBV29-1 NA many
CASSSRGGQPNNEQFF TGTGCCAGCAGCTCGCGCGGTGGGCAGCCCAACAATGAGCAGTTCTTC TRBJ2-1 TRBV7-2 NA NA
CSAKEGTVHNEQFF TGCAGTGCCAAAGAGGGGACAGTCCACAATGAGCAGTTCTTC TRBJ2-1 TRBV20-1 TRBD1 many
CASGLGRLSTDTQYF TGTGCTAGTGGTTTGGGACGCTTAAGCACAGATACGCAGTATTTT TRBJ2-3 TRBV12-5 NA NA
CASSDLGTEYGYTF TGTGCCAGCAGCGATCTCGGGACGGAGTATGGCTACACCTTC TRBJ1-2 TRBV12-3/TRBV12-4 NA many
CASSLAPDWPPMRETQYF TGTGCCAGCAGCTTAGCTCCGGATTGGCCCCCGATGAGAGAGACCCAGTACTTC TRBJ2-5 TRBV11-1 NA many
CASSSGPSITNYGYTF TGTGCCAGCAGCTCCGGACCTAGCATCACTAACTATGGCTACACCTTC TRBJ1-2 TRBV5-6 NA NA
CASSSPITGYNEQFF TGTGCCAGCAGCTCCCCGATAACGGGCTACAATGAGCAGTTCTTC TRBJ2-1 TRBV7-8 NA many
CSARGQGVYVQYF TGCAGTGCTAGAGGGCAGGGCGTTTACGTGCAGTACTTC TRBJ2-7 TRBV20-1 NA few
CASSGLGVGTDTQYF TGTGCCAGCAGCGGCCTAGGAGTGGGCACAGATACGCAGTATTTT TRBJ2-3 TRBV7-2 NA NA
CASSLRGTYEQYF TGTGCCAGCAGCCTCCGGGGTACCTACGAGCAGTACTTC TRBJ2-7 TRBV7-8 NA few
CSVEDPKSNYGYTF TGCAGCGTTGAAGACCCCAAGAGTAACTATGGCTACACCTTC TRBJ1-2 TRBV29-1 NA NA
CASSSSPDSYEQYF TGTGCCAGCAGCTCTAGCCCCGACTCCTACGAGCAGTACTTC TRBJ2-7 TRBV5-6 NA many
CASSRETGGVNTIYF TGTGCCAGCAGCCGCGAGACAGGGGGAGTGAACACCATATATTTT TRBJ1-3 TRBV3-1 TRBD1 NA
CASSFTGGSRFF TGTGCCAGCAGTTTCACTGGGGGGAGTCGGTTCTTC TRBJ2-1 TRBV12-3/TRBV12-4 NA few
CSARGRSPGELFF TGCAGTGCTAGAGGGAGGAGTCCCGGGGAGCTGTTTTTT TRBJ2-2 TRBV20-1 NA NA
CASSYSGRGRGHSGNTIYF TGTGCCAGCAGTTACTCGGGACGCGGACGGGGTCACTCTGGAAACACCATATATTTT TRBJ1-3 TRBV6-5 NA NA
CDSSQPSRDEQFF TGCGACAGCAGCCAACCCTCTCGGGATGAGCAGTTCTTC TRBJ2-1 TRBV4-1 NA few
CASSTQGSSYEQYF TGTGCCAGCAGCACACAAGGGTCCTCCTACGAGCAGTACTTC TRBJ2-7 TRBV7-8 NA many
CSAREGQGMFLETQYF TGCAGTGCTAGAGAGGGACAGGGGATGTTCCTCGAGACCCAGTACTTC TRBJ2-5 TRBV20-1 TRBD1 few
CVSSQVISGGADEQFF TGTGTCAGCAGCCAAGTTATTAGCGGGGGGGCAGATGAGCAGTTCTTC TRBJ2-1 TRBV4-2 TRBD2 NA
CSARDLLAGTTDTQYF TGCAGTGCTAGAGACCTACTAGCGGGGACGACAGATACGCAGTATTTT TRBJ2-3 TRBV20-1 TRBD2 many
CASSPGQMETQYF TGTGCCAGCAGTCCGGGACAGATGGAGACCCAGTACTTC TRBJ2-5 TRBV12-3/TRBV12-4 TRBD1 few
CSAREDLTNEQFF TGCAGTGCTAGAGAGGACTTAACAAATGAGCAGTTCTTC TRBJ2-1 TRBV20-1 NA few
CASMQRETQYF TGTGCCAGCATGCAGAGAGAGACCCAGTACTTC TRBJ2-5 TRBV6-6 NA NA
CASSVQSASTDTQYF TGTGCCAGCAGTGTCCAGAGCGCTAGCACAGATACGCAGTATTTT TRBJ2-3 TRBV2 NA NA
CASLTTSGGLSYNEQFF TGTGCCAGCCTCACGACTAGCGGGGGGTTGTCCTACAATGAGCAGTTCTTC TRBJ2-1 TRBV27 TRBD2 NA
CSAASLSGNEQFF TGCAGTGCTGCTTCACTCTCGGGGAATGAGCAGTTCTTC TRBJ2-1 TRBV20-1 NA many
CASSWGLYYGYTF TGTGCCAGCAGCTGGGGTCTTTACTATGGCTACACCTTC TRBJ1-2 TRBV7-2 NA once
CSAAQGGSAFF TGCAGTGCTGCCCAGGGTGGCTCGGCTTTCTTT TRBJ1-1 TRBV20-1 NA few
CSAREAGRETQYF TGCAGTGCTAGGGAGGCAGGTCGTGAGACCCAGTACTTC TRBJ2-5 TRBV20-1 NA many
CASSQDGPAQPQHF TGTGCCAGCAGCCAAGATGGGCCAGCTCAGCCCCAGCATTTT TRBJ1-5 TRBV3-1 NA NA
CAISEGGVAGGTSYEQYF TGTGCCATCAGCGAGGGGGGCGTAGCGGGAGGGACCTCCTACGAGCAGTACTTC TRBJ2-7 TRBV10-3 TRBD2 many
CAISATGPRYEQYF TGTGCCATCAGCGCGACAGGGCCCCGCTACGAGCAGTACTTC TRBJ2-7 TRBV10-3 TRBD1 few
CASSWELSYEQYF TGTGCCAGCAGTTGGGAGCTCTCCTACGAGCAGTACTTC TRBJ2-7 TRBV12-3/TRBV12-4 NA NA
CASRQQGTNYGYTF TGTGCCAGCAGACAACAGGGAACTAACTATGGCTACACCTTC TRBJ1-2 TRBV2 NA many
CSAGDSSTNIQYF TGCAGTGCTGGGGACAGTTCTACTAACATTCAGTACTTC TRBJ2-4 TRBV20-1 TRBD1 NA
CASSQGRLNTEAFF TGTGCCAGCAGCCAAGGACGGCTGAACACTGAAGCTTTCTTT TRBJ1-1 TRBV3-1 NA many
CSANPGTSGGTDTQYF TGCAGTGCTAACCCCGGGACTAGCGGGGGGACAGATACGCAGTATTTT TRBJ2-3 TRBV20-1 TRBD2 NA